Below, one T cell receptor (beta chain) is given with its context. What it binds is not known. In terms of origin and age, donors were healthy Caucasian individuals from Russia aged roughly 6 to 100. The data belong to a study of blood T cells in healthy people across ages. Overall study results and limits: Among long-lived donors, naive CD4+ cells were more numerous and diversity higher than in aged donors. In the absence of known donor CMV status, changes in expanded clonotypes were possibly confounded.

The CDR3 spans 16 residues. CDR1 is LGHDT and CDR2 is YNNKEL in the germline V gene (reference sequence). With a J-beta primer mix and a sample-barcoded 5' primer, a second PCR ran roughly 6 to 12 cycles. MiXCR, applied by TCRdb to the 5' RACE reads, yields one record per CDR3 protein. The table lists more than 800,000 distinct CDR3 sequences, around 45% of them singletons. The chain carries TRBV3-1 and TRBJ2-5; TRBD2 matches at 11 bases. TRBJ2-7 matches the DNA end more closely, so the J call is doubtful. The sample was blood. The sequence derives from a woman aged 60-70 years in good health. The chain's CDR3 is CASSRGTSGSWYEQYF. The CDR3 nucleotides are TGTGCCAGCAGCCGAGGAACTAGCGGGAGTTGGTACGAGCAGTACTTC.